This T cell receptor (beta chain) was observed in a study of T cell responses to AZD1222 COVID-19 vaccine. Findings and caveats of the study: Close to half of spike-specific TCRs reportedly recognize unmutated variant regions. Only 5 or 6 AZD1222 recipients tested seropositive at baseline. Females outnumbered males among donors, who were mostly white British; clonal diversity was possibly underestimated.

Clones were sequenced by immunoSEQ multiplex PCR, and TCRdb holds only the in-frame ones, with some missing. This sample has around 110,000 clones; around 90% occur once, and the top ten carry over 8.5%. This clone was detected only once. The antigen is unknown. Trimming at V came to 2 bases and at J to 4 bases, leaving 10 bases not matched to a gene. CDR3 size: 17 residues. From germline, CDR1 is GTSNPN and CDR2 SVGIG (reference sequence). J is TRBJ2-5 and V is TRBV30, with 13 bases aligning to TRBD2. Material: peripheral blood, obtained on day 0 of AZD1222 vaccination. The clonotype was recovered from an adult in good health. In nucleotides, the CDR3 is TGTGCCTGGAGTTCCAATCGACTAGCGGGAGGAAGAGAGACCCAGTACTTC. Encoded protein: CAWSSNRLAGGRETQYF.